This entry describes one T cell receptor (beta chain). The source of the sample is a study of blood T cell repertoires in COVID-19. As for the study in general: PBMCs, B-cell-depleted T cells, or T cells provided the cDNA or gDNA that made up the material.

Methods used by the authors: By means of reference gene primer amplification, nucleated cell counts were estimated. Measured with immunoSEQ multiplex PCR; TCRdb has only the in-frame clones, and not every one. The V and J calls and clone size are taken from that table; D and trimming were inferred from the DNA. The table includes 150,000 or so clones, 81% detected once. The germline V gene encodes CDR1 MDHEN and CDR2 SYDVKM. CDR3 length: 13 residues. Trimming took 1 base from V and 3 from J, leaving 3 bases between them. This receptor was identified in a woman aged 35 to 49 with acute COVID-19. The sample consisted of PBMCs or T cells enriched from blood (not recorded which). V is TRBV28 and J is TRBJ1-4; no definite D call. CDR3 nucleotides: TGTGCCAGCAGTTTATACTCTAATGAAAAACTGTTTTTT. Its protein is CASSLYSNEKLFF.